One sample yielded the 4 T cell receptor beta chains listed below, sequenced in a study of vaccination and CD4 T cells after COVID-19. As to treatment: approximately nine-day PBMC culture with coronavirus spike peptide pools or control peptides (ViraFEST assay). Those CD4+ T cells from the unexposed donor predate the COVID-19 pandemic (2011-2018). The antigens for these receptors are not known. Sequencing of cultured CD4+ T cell DNA used the Oncomine TCR Beta short-read assay. One entry per CDR3 protein results from TCRdb running MiXCR on the PCR reads. The data hold thousands of distinct CDR3 sequences, with approximately 40% observed a single time. Source material: CD4+ T cells from blood, cultured in vitro. All receptors come from a human donor in good health.

This clonotype was seen a few times. The V gene is TRBV7-6, the J gene TRBJ1-1, with 9 bases aligning to TRBD1. J lost 4 bases, V lost 4 bases, and 7 bases had no gene match. The CDR3 consists of 15 residues. Germline CDR1 reads SGHVS; CDR2 reads FNYEAQ. In DNA form, the CDR3 reads TGTGCCAGCAGCTCCGGGACAGGGAGGAGCACTGAAGCTTTCTTT. This translates into CASSSGTGRSTEAFF. The full variable domain, in which reference TRBV7-6 and TRBJ1-1 provide the parts outside the CDR3, is GAGVSQSPRYKVTKRGQDVALRCDPISGHVSLYWYRQALGQGPEFLTYFNYEAQQDKSGLPNDRFSAERPEGSISTLTIQRTEQRDSAMYRCASSSGTGRSTEAFFGQGTRLTVV.

V usage is TRBV5-6 and J usage is TRBJ1-2, with 7 nucleotides matching TRBD1. J lost 8 bases, V lost 2 bases, and 3 bases had no gene match. Germline V gene lookup returns CDR1 SGHDT and CDR2 YYEEEE. The CDR3 consists of 12 residues. CDR3 loop: CASSLQGNGYTF. CDR3 sequence (DNA): TGTGCCAGCAGCTTACAGGGGAACGGCTACACCTTC. Full variable domain (outside the CDR3, taken from reference TRBV5-6 and TRBJ1-2): DAGVTQSPTHLIKTRGQQVTLRCSPKSGHDTVSWYQQALGQGPQFIFQYYEEEERQRGNFPDRFSGHQFPNYSSELNVNALLLGDSALYLCASSLQGNGYTFGSGTRLTVV.

The genes are TRBV7-6 and TRBJ1-1; 7 bases map to TRBD1. V was clipped by 1 base and J by 0 bases; unmatched bases: 2. The CDR3 length is 15 residues. Germline CDR1 SGHVS, CDR2 FNYEAQ. Written as DNA, the CDR3 is TGTGCCAGCAGCTTAGAGACAGGGTTGAACACTGAAGCTTTCTTT. Its protein is CASSLETGLNTEAFF.

This clonotype was counted a few times. The chain is built from TRBV6-1 and TRBJ1-1; 11 nucleotides align to TRBD1. Losses at the gene ends were 5 bases for V and 7 bases for J; bases not matched to a gene: 6. The CDR3 runs 14 residues. In germline, CDR1 is MNHNS, CDR2 SASEGT. CDR3 sequence (DNA): TGTGCCAGCAGTCCGGGACAGGGGGGGGGTGAAGCTTTCTTT. This gives the protein CASSPGQGGGEAFF.